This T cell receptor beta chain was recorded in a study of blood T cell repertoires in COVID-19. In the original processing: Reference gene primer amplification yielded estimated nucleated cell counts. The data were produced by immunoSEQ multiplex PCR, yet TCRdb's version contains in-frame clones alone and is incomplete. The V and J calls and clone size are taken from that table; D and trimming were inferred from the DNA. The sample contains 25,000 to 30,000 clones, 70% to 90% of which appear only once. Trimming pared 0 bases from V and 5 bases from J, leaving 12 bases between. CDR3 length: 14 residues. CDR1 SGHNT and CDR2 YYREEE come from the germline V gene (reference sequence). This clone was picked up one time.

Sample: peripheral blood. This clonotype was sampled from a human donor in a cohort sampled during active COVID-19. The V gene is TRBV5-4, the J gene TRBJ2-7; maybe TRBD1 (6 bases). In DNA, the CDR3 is TGTGCCAGCAGCTTGGCTCACAGGGCCCACGAGCAGTACTTC. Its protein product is CASSLAHRAHEQYF.